The 2 T cell receptor beta chains given below trace back to one sample, sequenced in a study of cytomegalovirus exposure and HLA in healthy donors. It was with 60 Vbeta and 13 Jbeta primers that the PCR ran. Some clones are missing from TCRdb's copy, which holds only in-frame ones; the method was immunoSEQ multiplex PCR. This table holds about 180,000 clones, over 65% found once. Sequenced: PBMCs. The source is a man in his late teens or twenties in good health and CMV-seronegative.

CDR3: CASTTGGSSYNEQFF. The CDR3 coding sequence is TGTGCCAGTACCACGGGGGGGAGCTCCTACAATGAGCAGTTCTTC. This chain connects TRBV19 to TRBJ2-1, with TRBD2 matching over 8 bases. Unmatched junction bases numbered 5, after V lost 7 bases and J lost 0 bases. The CDR3 extends over 15 amino acids. The germline CDR1 and CDR2 sequences are LNHDA and SQIVND (reference sequence).

The rearrangement joins TRBV6-1 to TRBJ2-7; D is possibly TRBD1 (6 bases). V dropped 2 bases and J dropped 1 base, with 12 bases sitting between them. Germline V gene lookup returns CDR1 MNHNS and CDR2 SASEGT. This CDR3 has 15 amino acids. CDR3 sequence: CASSEWGLGSYEQYF. In DNA form, the CDR3 reads TGTGCCAGCAGTGAATGGGGGCTAGGGTCCTACGAGCAGTACTTC.